The 2 T cell receptor beta chains below all came from one sample that was sequenced in a study of identical twins. TCRdb reprocessed the 5' RACE reads with MiXCR, giving one entry per CDR3 protein. This table holds just under 650,000 distinct CDR3 sequences, roughly 7.1% found once. A further study also used this sample, focusing on yellow fever vaccine responses in identical twins.

The sequencing sample was made of PBMCs. The receptors stem from a woman aged 18-29 years in good health.

The chain joins TRBV27 to TRBJ2-1, with 9 positions matching TRBD1. The CDR3 extends over 15 amino acids. Germline V lookup: CDR1 MNHEY, CDR2 SMNVEV (reference sequence). Germline trimming cut 8 bases from V and 4 bases from J; bases unmatched to any gene: 9. In DNA, the CDR3 is TGTGCCAGCTTGTACAGGGGGCGCGGGTACAATGAGCAGTTCTTC. Amino acids: CASLYRGRGYNEQFF.

The chain links TRBV12-3 or TRBV12-4 to TRBJ2-1; D is unclear. The length of the CDR3 is 12 residues. Trimming removed 5 bases at V and 9 bases at J, with 11 bases between. The CDR3 loop is CASSPDSREQFF. CDR3 nucleotides: TGTGCCAGCAGTCCCGACTCGCGTGAGCAGTTCTTC.